The rows below give T cell receptor beta chains drawn from one sample of a study of T cell responses to AZD1222 COVID-19 vaccine. This table comes from immunoSEQ multiplex PCR, and its TCRdb copy is limited to in-frame clones, with some not included. The repertoire holds some 130,000 clones, roughly 93% seen once, with approximately 0.98% in the top ten. This specimen was peripheral blood, taken 28 days after the second AZD1222 dose. These TCRs come from an adult who received the AZD1222 COVID-19 vaccine. Both conserved end residues are part of each CDR3. A D gene is named only where the DNA matches it firmly. The size of a clone is reported for some rows only, either as once, few or many, or as a class for expanded clones.

v_gene	abundance	j_gene	d_gene	CDR3nt	CDR3aa
TRBV10-3	.	TRBJ1-2	.	TGTGCCATCACTCCCATGGGGGGGACCTATGGCTACACCTTC	CAITPMGGTYGYTF
TRBV27	.	TRBJ2-1	.	TGTGCCAGCAGTGATTGGGATGAGCAGTTCTTC	CASSDWDEQFF
TRBV2	once	TRBJ1-5	.	TGTGCCAGCAGTGTTGGAGAAAGCTGGGATCAGCCCCAGCATTTT	CASSVGESWDQPQHF
TRBV30	.	TRBJ1-1	TRBD1	TGTGCCTGGAGAAAGGACAGGGGCCTGAACACTGAAGCTTTCTTT	CAWRKDRGLNTEAFF
TRBV28	.	TRBJ1-1	.	TGTGCCAGCAGTTTAAGTAATCGTCGATCAAAAGCTTTCTTT	CASSLSNRRSKAFF
TRBV21-1	.	TRBJ1-5	.	TGTGCCAGCAGCAAAAGAAGGACAGGGAAGAGGCGAGGGCCCCAGCATTTT	CASSKRRTGKRRGPQHF
TRBV5-1	.	TRBJ1-1	.	TGCGCCAGCAGCTTGGAGGGCCGGGGCACTGAAGCTTTCTTT	CASSLEGRGTEAFF
TRBV10-3	.	TRBJ2-1	TRBD1	TGTGCCATCAGTGAGTCTAGGGACAGGGACTCTAATGAGCAGTTCTTC	CAISESRDRDSNEQFF
TRBV7-2	few	TRBJ2-7	.	TGTGCCAGCAGCTTAGATGGGACTTCCACCTACGAGCAGTACTTC	CASSLDGTSTYEQYF
TRBV11-2	.	TRBJ2-1	.	TGTGCCAGCACTCACCTCAAACGGGCAGGGTCCTACAATGAGCAGTTCTTC	CASTHLKRAGSYNEQFF
TRBV18	once	TRBJ2-1	TRBD1	TGTGCCAGCTCACCCAGACAGGGGGCGAATGAGCAGTTCTTC	CASSPRQGANEQFF
TRBV10-3	.	TRBJ2-1	TRBD2	TGTGCCATCAGTGAGCCCGGGAGGCTAGCGGGGAATGAGCAGTTCTTC	CAISEPGRLAGNEQFF
TRBV5-8	once	TRBJ2-1	TRBD2	TGTGCCAGCAGCCCGGGACTAGCGGTGTACAATGAGCAGTTCTTC	CASSPGLAVYNEQFF
TRBV7-3	.	TRBJ1-3	.	TGTGCCAGCAGCCCCCAGGCGGGGGTAGGAAACACCATATATTTT	CASSPQAGVGNTIYF
TRBV12-3/TRBV12-4	.	TRBJ1-2	.	TGTGCCAGCAGTTTCGGTCACAACTATGGCTACACCTTC	CASSFGHNYGYTF